Below, 5 T cell receptor beta chains from the same sample are listed, as sequenced in a study of beta chain features in type 1 diabetes (dated by TCRdb to the late 2010s). Antigens of these TCRs are unknown. What the study reported, not specific to this receptor: A moderate but significant shortening of TCRB CDR3 length was observed in type 1 diabetes patients in all four CD4+ subsets.

The library was produced with the immunoSEQ multiplex PCR assay. All of the isolated RNA was reverse transcribed with the High Capacity cDNA Reverse Transcription Kit, so expressed TCRB transcripts were sequenced. The clones in this table, taken by TCRdb from immuneACCESS, are in-frame only. Not every clone is retained; where verified, under half of the shortfall comes from an unresolved V gene, and the cause of the rest is unknown. The sample records around 600,000 clones, roughly 12% of which are singletons. The ten largest clones capture around 0.12% of the sample. The sample was naive CD4+ T cells from blood. What the cell subset or site label conveys for this sample: true naive CD4+ T cells. The origin of the receptors is a man aged 30 to 39 with type 1 diabetes.

This chain uses TRBV30 with TRBJ2-5; D uncertain. This CDR3 has 12 amino acids. Germline CDR1 and CDR2: GTSNPN and SVGIG (reference sequence). V was pared by 5 bases and J by 5 bases, with 12 bases between. The CDR3: CAWSLSEETQYF. DNA of the CDR3: TGTGCCTGGTCCCTGTCCGAGGAGACCCAGTACTTC.

This clone was seen more than once but under ten times. The rearrangement joins TRBV29-1 to TRBJ1-2; TRBD1 is a possible D gene (5 bases). The CDR3 consists of 13 residues. The germline gives CDR1 SQVTM, CDR2 ANQGSEA. V was trimmed by 6 bases and J by 0 bases, leaving 11 bases between them. This chain's CDR3 is CSVRTFTNYGYTF. CDR3 DNA sequence: TGCAGCGTGCGGACATTTACTAACTATGGCTACACCTTC.

This chain uses TRBV6-5 with TRBJ1-2; 7 bases map to TRBD1. The germline V gene has CDR1 MNHEY and CDR2 SVGAGI. V shed 6 bases, J shed 4 bases, and the junction held 8 bases outside the gene matches. CDR3 length: 14 amino acids. CDR3 in amino acids: CASRTGNIVYGYTF. In DNA form, the CDR3 reads TGTGCCAGCAGGACAGGGAACATCGTCTATGGCTACACCTTC.

This clone occurred a few times. V is TRBV27 and J is TRBJ1-6; 8 nucleotides align to TRBD1. V lost 5 bases and J lost 3; bases outside the gene matches: 6. The CDR3 runs to 16 residues. Germline V CDR1 and CDR2: MNHEY, SMNVEV (reference sequence). The CDR3 DNA follows: TGTGCCAGCAGTGCCCAGGACAGGGTCTATAATTCACCCCTCCACTTT. This codes for CASSAQDRVYNSPLHF.

As concerns this clone: Within the sample, other DNA sequences also encode this same CDR3. The CDR3 region has the DNA TGTGCCAGCAGCTTCAGTCAGGTTAACTATGGCTACACCTTC. This codes for CASSFSQVNYGYTF. J is TRBJ1-2 and V is TRBV5-6; D is undetermined. The germline gives CDR1 SGHDT, CDR2 YYEEEE. The CDR3 sequence is 14 residues long. Trimming took 2 bases from V and 1 from J, leaving 9 bases between them.